This entry lists 7 T cell receptor beta chains sequenced from one sample in a study of cytomegalovirus exposure and HLA in healthy donors. Sequenced by immunoSEQ multiplex PCR; TCRdb stores in-frame clones only, minus some. The table lists 120,000 or so clones, roughly 90% of them singletons. Sequenced input: PBMCs. These TCRs come from a woman younger than 30 in good health and CMV-seronegative.

The rearrangement links TRBV5-1 to TRBJ1-1; 9 bases map to TRBD1. The CDR3 runs 15 residues. V gave up 4 bases and J gave up 1 base; unmatched junction bases: 5. Germline V gene lookup returns CDR1 SGHRS and CDR2 YFSETQ. This CDR3 is CASSGGQGSNTEAFF. CDR3 nucleotides: TGCGCCAGCAGCGGGGGACAGGGATCGAACACTGAAGCTTTCTTT. Supplemented by reference TRBV5-1 and TRBJ1-1, the full variable domain reads KAGVTQTPRYLIKTRGQQVTLSCSPISGHRSVSWYQQTPGQGLQFLFEYFSETQRNKGNFPGRFSGRQFSNSRSEMNVSTLELGDSALYLCASSGGQGSNTEAFFGQGTRLTVV.

The J gene is TRBJ2-4, the V gene TRBV27; tentatively, D is TRBD1 (5 bases). Germline assignment: CDR1 MNHEY and CDR2 SMNVEV (reference sequence). V lost 6 bases and J 8 bases, leaving 17 bases between the germline ends. The CDR3 is 14 amino acids. CDR3 in amino acids: CASSPIRGTHIQYF. The CDR3, as DNA: TGTGCCAGCAGCCCCATAAGGGGCACGCACATTCAGTACTTC.

This sequence joins TRBV28 and TRBJ1-2; D remains ambiguous. Trimming took off 8 bases at V and 8 bases at J, with 21 bases between the two ends. This CDR3 has 14 amino acids. From germline, CDR1 is MDHEN and CDR2 SYDVKM. The CDR3 reads CASSTGEAWRGYTF. The CDR3 nucleotides are TGTGCCAGCTCAACCGGGGAGGCCTGGCGAGGCTACACCTTC.

The V and J genes are TRBV28 and TRBJ1-5; a weak D match, TRBD1 (5 bases). This CDR3 contains 15 residues. CDR1 and CDR2 from the germline V gene are MDHEN and SYDVKM. Trimming took 7 bases from V and 2 from J, leaving 15 bases between them. The CDR3 nucleotides are TGTGCCAGCACCCGGCGGGGGTTGCGCAATCAGCCCCAGCATTTT. Translating it yields CASTRRGLRNQPQHF.

This chain uses TRBV6-5 with TRBJ2-7; 10 bases fit TRBD1. Germline loops: CDR1 MNHEY, CDR2 SVGAGI. The CDR3 spans 14 residues. Germline trimming cut 0 bases from V and 11 bases from J; bases unmatched to any gene: 7. The CDR3 nucleotides read TGTGCCAGCAGTTACTCCCAGACAGGGGGCCTCGAGTACTTC. Translation: CASSYSQTGGLEYF.

The CDR3 spells CASSSPFRGGTDTQYF. In DNA form, the CDR3 reads TGTGCCAGCAGTTCCCCCTTCCGGGGAGGCACAGATACGCAGTATTTT. This chain joins TRBV28 and TRBJ2-3; the D gene is possibly TRBD2 (5 bases). The germline gives CDR1 MDHEN, CDR2 SYDVKM. V was cut by 4 bases and J by 1 base, with 15 bases left in between. This CDR3 region has 16 residues.

This chain uses TRBV10-3 with TRBJ1-2; D might be TRBD1 (5 bases). Germline V gene data show CDR1 as ENHRY and CDR2 as SYGVKD. Trimming took 7 bases from V and 3 from J, leaving 12 bases between them. The CDR3 extends over 13 amino acids. The CDR3 sequence is CAIKAGQDYGYTF. Here the CDR3 DNA reads TGTGCCATCAAGGCGGGGCAGGACTATGGCTACACCTTC.